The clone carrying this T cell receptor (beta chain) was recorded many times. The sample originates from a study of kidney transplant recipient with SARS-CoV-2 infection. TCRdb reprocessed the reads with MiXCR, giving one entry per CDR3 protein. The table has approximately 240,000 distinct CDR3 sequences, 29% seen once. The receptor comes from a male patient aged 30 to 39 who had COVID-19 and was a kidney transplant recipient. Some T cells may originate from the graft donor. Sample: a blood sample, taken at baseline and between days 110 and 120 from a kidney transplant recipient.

DNA of the CDR3: TGTGCCAGCAGCTCCTATGAGCAGTTCTTC. Translation: CASSSYEQFF. This chain joins TRBV7-9 and TRBJ2-1; D remains unclear. Germline lookup yields CDR1 SEHNR and CDR2 FQNEAQ (reference sequence). The CDR3 is 10 amino acids. V gave up 4 bases and J gave up 8 bases, with 3 bases separating them. Using reference TRBV7-9 and TRBJ2-1 for the parts outside the CDR3, the full variable domain is DTGVSQNPRHKITKRGQNVTFRCDPISEHNRLYWYRQTLGQGPEFLTYFQNEAQLEKSRLLSDRFSAERPKGSFSTLEIQRTEQGDSAMYLCASSSYEQFFGPGTRLTVL.